The 30 T cell receptor beta chains below all came from one sample that was sequenced in a study of shared T cell receptors in the human thymus. Libraries were prepared by immunoSEQ multiplex PCR; TCRdb keeps only in-frame clonotypes and omits some of them. Of 640,000 or so clones detected, 80% to 90% appear once; the ten largest clones hold about 0.0094%. These sequences were also reported in another study, on human thymus T cells.

Specimen: thymocytes. All receptors derive from a boy younger than two with a congenital heart defect.

The chain has TRBV10-3 and TRBJ1-3, with D hard to call. V was shortened by 0 bases and J by 0 bases, with 18 bases between the two germline ends. The CDR3 contains 19 residues. Per the germline V gene, CDR1 is ENHRY and CDR2 is SYGVKD. The CDR3: CAISESAGIRSSSGNTIYF. The CDR3 nucleotides are TGTGCCATCAGTGAGTCGGCCGGGATTAGAAGTAGCTCTGGAAACACCATATATTTT.

The chain uses TRBV29-1 and TRBJ2-7, with D possibly TRBD2 on 7 matching bases. This CDR3 is 13 amino acids long. CDR1 is SQVTM, CDR2 ANQGSEA, per germline. Trimming cost V 7 bases and J 3 bases, with 16 bases left between them. In nucleotides, the CDR3 is TGCAGCGCCGGGGGGCGGGCGGGCTACGAGCAGTACTTC. Translated: CSAGGRAGYEQYF.

The chain links TRBV15 to TRBJ2-2; no clear D gene. V was clipped by 0 bases and J by 0 bases, with 11 bases between them. The V gene's germline CDR1 is LNHNV and CDR2 YYDKDF (reference sequence). The CDR3 consists of 17 residues. The CDR3 protein is CATSRDEAFANTGELFF. DNA for the CDR3: TGTGCCACCAGCAGAGATGAGGCGTTCGCGAACACCGGGGAGCTGTTTTTT.

The V gene is TRBV29-1, the J gene TRBJ1-2; D may be TRBD1 (6 bases). The V end lost 6 bases, the J end lost 6 bases, and 11 bases lay between the germline ends. Germline V CDR1 and CDR2: SQVTM, ANQGSEA. The CDR3 has 11 amino acids. In nucleotides, the CDR3 is TGCAGCGTCAACAGGGCCAATGGCTACACCTTC. The encoded protein is CSVNRANGYTF.

J is TRBJ1-1 and V is TRBV9; D not certain. This CDR3 has 14 amino acids. V lost 4 bases, J lost 13 bases, and 23 bases lay in between. Germline V CDR1 and CDR2: SGDLS, YYNGEE. CDR3 bases: TGTGCCAGCAGCCCACCCACACCGACAAAGAACCTTTTCTTT. Its translation is CASSPPTPTKNLFF.

This chain uses TRBV5-1 with TRBJ1-2; 8 nucleotides agree with TRBD1. This CDR3 has 16 residues. Looked up from germline, CDR1 is SGHRS and CDR2 is YFSETQ. V lost 4 bases to trimming and J lost 2 bases; unmatched junction nucleotides: 10. In DNA form, the CDR3 reads TGCGCCAGCAGCCCCTTCCATGGACAGGGCAACTATGGCTACACCTTC. Its protein is CASSPFHGQGNYGYTF.

The chain uses TRBV27 and TRBJ2-5; TRBD1 matches at 8 bases. From germline, CDR1 is MNHEY and CDR2 SMNVEV (reference sequence). V shed 5 bases, J shed 4 bases, and the junction held 3 bases outside the gene matches. CDR3 length: 13 amino acids. CDR3 residues: CASSPGGAETQYF. CDR3 DNA sequence: TGTGCCAGCAGTCCAGGGGGCGCAGAGACCCAGTACTTC.

This clone was seen a handful of times. CDR3 sequence: CASSQDEGSGGAFENIQYF. The CDR3 DNA reads TGCGCCAGCAGCCAAGATGAGGGTAGCGGGGGGGCTTTCGAAAACATTCAGTACTTC. This chain links TRBV4-3 with TRBJ2-4; 11 nucleotides line up with TRBD2. The germline CDR1 and CDR2 sequences are LGHNA and YSLEER. The length of the CDR3 is 19 residues. Trimming at V came to 0 bases and at J to 5 bases, leaving 12 bases not matched to a gene.

This clone was counted a few times. The J gene is TRBJ1-5, the V gene TRBV4-1; D is possibly TRBD1 (5 bases). The V gene's germline CDR1 is MGHRA and CDR2 YSYEKL. Trimming cost V 4 bases and J 3 bases, with 10 bases left between them. The CDR3 is 14 amino acids. CDR3 residues: CASSRRVVNQPQHF. CDR3 nucleotides: TGCGCCAGCAGCCGCAGGGTTGTCAATCAGCCCCAGCATTTT.

This clone was picked up a small number of times. This chain joins TRBV28 and TRBJ2-7; 7 bases match TRBD1. V lost 6 bases to trimming and J lost 3 bases; unmatched junction nucleotides: 5. The CDR3 length is 13 residues. Germline V gives CDR1 MDHEN, CDR2 SYDVKM. CDR3 loop: CASSPDRDYEQYF. CDR3 DNA sequence: TGTGCCAGCAGCCCTGACAGGGACTACGAGCAGTACTTC. Using reference TRBV28 and TRBJ2-7 for the parts outside the CDR3, the full variable domain is DVKVTQSSRYLVKRTGEKVFLECVQDMDHENMFWYRQDPGLGLRLIYFSYDVKMKEKGDIPEGYSVSREKKERFSLILESASTNQTSMYLCASSPDRDYEQYFGPGTRLTVT.

J is TRBJ1-5 and V is TRBV30; TRBD1 aligns across 8 bases. V lost 0 bases and J lost 2; bases outside the gene matches: 15. The CDR3 is 19 amino acids. Per germline, CDR1 GTSNPN and CDR2 SVGIG (reference sequence). CDR3 sequence reads: CAWSVSRTGIPTGNQPQHF. The CDR3 DNA follows: TGTGCCTGGAGTGTAAGTAGGACAGGGATCCCTACGGGCAATCAGCCCCAGCATTTT.

This sequence joins TRBV5-1 and TRBJ1-1; 7 bases align to TRBD1. Germline CDR1 is SGHRS and CDR2 is YFSETQ. The ends lost 4 bases at V and 3 bases at J; junction bases unmatched: 18. The CDR3 extends over 18 amino acids. CDR3 sequence reads: CASSPTQETGAVDTEAFF. In nucleotides, the CDR3 is TGCGCCAGCAGCCCGACACAAGAAACAGGGGCCGTCGACACTGAAGCTTTCTTT.

The chain uses TRBV4-1 and TRBJ2-3; 9 nucleotides agree with TRBD2. V dropped 1 base and J dropped 2; count of bases not matched to a gene: 10. CDR1 is MGHRA and CDR2 is YSYEKL in the germline V gene. This CDR3 has 18 residues. CDR3 residues: CASSQGRETSGPTDTQYF. CDR3 coding DNA: TGCGCCAGCAGCCAAGGCAGGGAGACTAGCGGCCCCACAGATACGCAGTATTTT.

This chain joins TRBV19 and TRBJ1-2, with TRBD1 identical over 8 bases. V was clipped by 8 bases and J by 4 bases; unmatched bases: 18. This CDR3 contains 17 residues. CDR1 and CDR2 from the germline V gene are LNHDA and SQIVND (reference sequence). CDR3 sequence (DNA): TGTGCCAGTTTACAGAGGGGAGACAGGGGCCATTTCTATGGCTACACCTTC. It is translated as CASLQRGDRGHFYGYTF.

V and J are TRBV12-5 and TRBJ1-3; D is possibly TRBD1 (6 bases). The germline CDR1 and CDR2 sequences are LGHNT and FRNRAP. V gave up 7 bases and J gave up 0 bases, with 16 bases separating them. This CDR3 region has 16 residues. The CDR3 DNA reads as TGTGCTAGTGCCGCCCACCGGGGGGCCTCTGGAAACACCATATATTTT. It yields the protein CASAAHRGASGNTIYF.

The chain recombines TRBV5-1 with TRBJ2-7, with a tentative D call TRBD2 (6 bases). CDR3 length: 16 amino acids. Germline V gene lookup returns CDR1 SGHRS and CDR2 YFSETQ. V lost 1 base, J lost 4 bases, and 18 bases lay in between. CDR3 bases: TGCGCCAGCAGCTTGTATACAGTCTCGCGGGATTACGAGCAGTACTTC. Translating it yields CASSLYTVSRDYEQYF.

In its sample, this clone was seen once. The V gene is TRBV5-8, the J gene TRBJ1-5; D not resolved. Germline V gene lookup returns CDR1 SGHTS and CDR2 YDEGEE. There are 16 residues in the CDR3. V was pared by 0 bases and J by 0 bases, with 10 bases between. The CDR3 DNA sequence: TGTGCCAGCAGCTTGGTAGGAGGCTATAGCAATCAGCCCCAGCATTTT. Translated, it gives CASSLVGGYSNQPQHF. Variable domain in full (rest from reference TRBV5-8 and TRBJ1-5): EAGVTQSPTHLIKTRGQQATLRCSPISGHTSVYWYQQALGLGLQFLLWYDEGEERNRGNFPPRFSGRQFPNYSSELNVNALELEDSALYLCASSLVGGYSNQPQHFGDGTRLSIL.

This clone was found once. This rearrangement joins TRBV15 to TRBJ1-2, with 7 bases matching TRBD1. The CDR3 runs to 15 residues. Germline V lookup: CDR1 LNHNV, CDR2 YYDKDF (reference sequence). V shed 5 bases and J 8 bases; nucleotides not matched to a gene: 14. CDR3 sequence reads: CATSPIGTDSGGYTF. Written as DNA, the CDR3 is TGTGCCACCAGCCCAATTGGGACAGATTCAGGAGGCTACACCTTC.

The rearrangement links TRBV7-2 to TRBJ1-2, with D possibly matching TRBD1 (5 bases). CDR1 and CDR2 (germline): SGHTA, FQGNSA. The CDR3 is 12 amino acids. Between the trimmed V and J ends, which lost 8 bases and 4 bases, there was a span of 11 bases. The CDR3 DNA is TGTGCCAGCTTAGATGGGGCCTATGGCTACACCTTC. Translating gives CASLDGAYGYTF.

The CDR3 reads CSARSLDEQYF. The CDR3 DNA reads TGCAGTGCTAGAAGCCTAGACGAGCAGTACTTC. The J gene is TRBJ2-7, the V gene TRBV20-1; D unresolved. V shed 2 bases and J shed 5 bases, with 7 bases lying between them. Per germline, CDR1 DFQATT and CDR2 SNEGSKA (reference sequence). The CDR3 has 11 amino acids.

The V gene is TRBV30, the J gene TRBJ2-6; D may be TRBD2 (6 bases). With 2 bases removed from V and 0 bases from J, the gap between germline ends came to 23 bases. The CDR3 sequence is 20 residues long. CDR1 and CDR2 from the germline V gene are GTSNPN and SVGIG (reference sequence). The CDR3 loop is CAWSLRRAGWGYSGANVLTF. CDR3 DNA: TGTGCCTGGAGTCTGAGGAGGGCAGGGTGGGGCTACTCTGGGGCCAACGTCCTGACTTTC. The whole variable domain, filled in from reference TRBV30 and TRBJ2-6, reads SQTIHQWPATLVQPVGSPLSLECTVEGTSNPNLYWYRQAAGRGLQLLFYSVGIGQISSEVPQNLSASRPQDRQFILSSKKLLLSDSGFYLCAWSLRRAGWGYSGANVLTFGAGSRLTVL.

The chain recombines TRBV25-1 with TRBJ1-4; D perhaps matches TRBD1 (6 bases). The germline gives CDR1 MGHDK, CDR2 SYGVNS. The CDR3 extends over 17 amino acids. Deletions cut 0 bases from V and 3 bases from J, with 14 bases between. CDR3 region: CASSEYNQGISNEKLFF. The CDR3 DNA reads as TGTGCCAGCAGTGAATATAACCAGGGGATATCTAATGAAAAACTGTTTTTT.

The chain joins TRBV5-6 to TRBJ1-6; TRBD1 is a possible D gene (6 bases). CDR3 length: 14 residues. Germline V gene sequence: CDR1 SGHDT, CDR2 YYEEEE. The V end lost 1 base, the J end lost 7 bases, and 9 bases lay between the germline ends. Here the CDR3 reads CASSLFQGNSPLHF. The CDR3, as DNA: TGTGCCAGCAGCTTGTTCCAGGGGAATTCACCCCTCCACTTT.

The genes are TRBV5-1 and TRBJ2-5, with 12 bases that match TRBD2. CDR1 and CDR2 (germline): SGHRS, YFSETQ. V trimming: 4 bases; J trimming: 4 bases; junction bases outside the gene matches: 14. The CDR3 runs 18 residues. The chain's CDR3 is CASSPLHPLAGGGETQYF. DNA of the CDR3: TGCGCCAGCAGCCCACTCCACCCACTAGCGGGGGGAGGAGAGACCCAGTACTTC.

CDR3 sequence reads: CASSPFPSGEENTEAFF. CDR3 bases: TGTGCCAGCTCACCTTTCCCGTCTGGAGAGGAGAACACTGAAGCTTTCTTT. The V and J genes are TRBV18 and TRBJ1-1; D not resolved. With 3 bases removed from V and 1 base from J, the gap between germline ends came to 18 bases. Germline lookup yields CDR1 KGHSH and CDR2 LQKENI. The CDR3 loop spans 17 amino acids.

The CDR3 DNA reads TGTGCCAGCTCACGCGACAGGGGGGGGTACGAGCAGTACTTC. This sequence encodes CASSRDRGGYEQYF. This chain connects TRBV18 to TRBJ2-7; 9 nucleotides align to TRBD1. The CDR3 length is 14 residues. The ends lost 4 bases at V and 4 bases at J; junction bases unmatched: 5. Per germline, CDR1 KGHSH and CDR2 LQKENI.

The V and J genes are TRBV15 and TRBJ2-7; D is possibly TRBD1 (5 bases). This CDR3 spans 14 amino acids. The V end was cut by 2 bases, the J end by 2 bases, with 10 bases between. Germline values: CDR1 LNHNV, CDR2 YYDKDF (reference sequence). The chain's CDR3 is CATSRTPTAYEQYF. CDR3 DNA sequence: TGTGCCACCAGCAGAACCCCGACAGCCTACGAGCAGTACTTC.

CDR3 DNA: TGCGCCAGCAGCCAGGACAGGGCCCCGTACCATACCTACAATGAGCAGTTCTTC. It encodes CASSQDRAPYHTYNEQFF. The genes are TRBV4-3 and TRBJ2-1; the match to TRBD1 covers 8 bases. The CDR3 spans 18 residues. V shed 3 bases and J 2 bases; nucleotides not matched to a gene: 12. The germline gives CDR1 LGHNA, CDR2 YSLEER.

The chain has TRBV28 and TRBJ2-5; no clear D. Per the germline V gene, CDR1 is MDHEN and CDR2 is SYDVKM. The CDR3 runs to 12 residues. V shed 4 bases and J shed 0 bases, with 3 bases lying between them. CDR3 coding DNA: TGTGCCAGCAGTTCTAACCAAGAGACCCAGTACTTC. Protein: CASSSNQETQYF.

V usage is TRBV28 and J usage is TRBJ2-1; 8 bases agree with TRBD2. Germline V gene sequence: CDR1 MDHEN, CDR2 SYDVKM. The CDR3 is 16 residues long. Germline trimming cut 3 bases from V and 8 bases from J; bases unmatched to any gene: 12. For the CDR3, the DNA is TGTGCCAGCAGTTTCGGGAGCGGGAGTGAGGGCGATGAGCAGTTCTTC. Residues: CASSFGSGSEGDEQFF.